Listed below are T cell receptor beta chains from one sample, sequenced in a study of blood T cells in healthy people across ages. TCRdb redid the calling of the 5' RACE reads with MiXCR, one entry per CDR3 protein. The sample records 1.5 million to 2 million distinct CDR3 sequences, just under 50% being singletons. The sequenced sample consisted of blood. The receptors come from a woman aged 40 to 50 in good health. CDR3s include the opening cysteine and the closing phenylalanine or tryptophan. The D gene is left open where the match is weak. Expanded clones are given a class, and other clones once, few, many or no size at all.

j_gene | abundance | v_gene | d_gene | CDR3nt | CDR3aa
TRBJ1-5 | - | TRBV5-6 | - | TGTGCCAGCAGCTTGGGCACACCGAGAGATCAGCCCCAGCATTTT | CASSLGTPRDQPQHF
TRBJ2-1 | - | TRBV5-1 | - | TGCGCCAGCAGTGCAGGTGACTACGAGCAGTTCTTC | CASSAGDYEQFF
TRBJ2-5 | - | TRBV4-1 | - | TGCGCCAACAGCCAAGAAGGAGGGTTGGAGACCCAGTACTTC | CANSQEGGLETQYF
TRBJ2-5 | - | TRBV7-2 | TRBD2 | TGTGCCAGCAGCTTAAGTGGGCGGGGGGGAGAGACCCAGTACTTC | CASSLSGRGGETQYF
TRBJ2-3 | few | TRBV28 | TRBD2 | TGTGCCAGCAGTTCAGGGACTAGTAGGCAGTATTTT | CASSSGTSRQYF
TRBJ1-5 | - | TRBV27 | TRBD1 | TGTGCTAGCAGCACGGACAAGGGACAGGGTAATCAGCCCCAGCATTTT | CASSTDKGQGNQPQHF
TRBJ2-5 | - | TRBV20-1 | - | TGCAGTGCGCGGGCCCCCGGCGAGACCCAGTACTTC | CSARAPGETQYF
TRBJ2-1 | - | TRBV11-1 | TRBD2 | TGTGCCAGCAGCCCCCGAGTGCGGGGGAGGCTCAATGAGCAGTTCTTC | CASSPRVRGRLNEQFF
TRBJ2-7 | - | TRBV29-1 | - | TGCAGCGGTATACTGGGCCCGGTCGTGGAGCAGTACTTC | CSGILGPVVEQYF
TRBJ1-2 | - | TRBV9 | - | TGTGCCAGCAGCGTCAACCGGAATCCTTATGGCTACACCTTC | CASSVNRNPYGYTF
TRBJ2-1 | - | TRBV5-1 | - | TGCGCCAGCAGCTTTGGGGAAGGTACGGGGACACCGAAGTACAATGAGCAGTTCTTC | CASSFGEGTGTPKYNEQFF
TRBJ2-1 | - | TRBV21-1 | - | TGTGCCAGCACCAAAATCGGGGGACAGCCTCACTACAATGAGCAGTTCTTC | CASTKIGGQPHYNEQFF
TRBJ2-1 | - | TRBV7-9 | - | TGTGCCAGCAGCCCTCCTACAGAGACCCAGTTCTTC | CASSPPTETQFF
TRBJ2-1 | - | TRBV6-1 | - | TGTGCCAGCAGTGAAGTAACAGGAGTCGGGTTCTTC | CASSEVTGVGFF
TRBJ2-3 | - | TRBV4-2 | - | TGTGCCAGCAGCCAAGAGGCCAACACAGATACGCAGTATTTT | CASSQEANTDTQYF
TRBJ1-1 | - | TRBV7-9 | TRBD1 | TGTGCCAGCAGTTTCCGACAGGGGGCTCTGAACACTGAAGCTTTCTTT | CASSFRQGALNTEAFF
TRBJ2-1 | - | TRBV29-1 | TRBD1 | TGCAGCGTTGTAGCCCCGGGACAGGGGACCCTCCTCTACAATGAGCAGTTCTTC | CSVVAPGQGTLLYNEQFF
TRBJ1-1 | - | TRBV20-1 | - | TGCAGTGCTAGTGGACAAGGGGCGAACACTGAAGCTTTCTTT | CSASGQGANTEAFF
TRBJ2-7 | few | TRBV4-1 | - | TGCGCCAGCGTAGCCGAGCAGTACTTC | CASVAEQYF
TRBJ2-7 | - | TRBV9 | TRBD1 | TGTGCCAGCAGCCCGACAGGGTGGTATGCCTACGAGCAGTACTTC | CASSPTGWYAYEQYF
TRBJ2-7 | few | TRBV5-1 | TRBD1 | TGCGCCAGCAGCTCCGGGACAGGCCTTCAAGAGCAGTACTTC | CASSSGTGLQEQYF
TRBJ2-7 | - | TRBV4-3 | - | TGCGCCAGCAGCCAAGCCCCCCCAGGCGACTACGAGCAGTACTTC | CASSQAPPGDYEQYF
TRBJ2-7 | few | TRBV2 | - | TGTGCCAGCAGGGTCCTAGCCTACGAGCAGTACTTC | CASRVLAYEQYF
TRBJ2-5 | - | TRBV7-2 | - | TGTGCCAGCAGCTATAGCCAGGTTTTCGGGGTAGAGACCCAGTACTTC | CASSYSQVFGVETQYF
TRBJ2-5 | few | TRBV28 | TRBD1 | TGTGCCTCCGGGTCAGGGGGCAAAGAGACCCAGTACTTC | CASGSGGKETQYF
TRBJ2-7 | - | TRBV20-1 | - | TGCAGTGCTAGTCCCCGCGCTAGGGAGCAGTACTTC | CSASPRAREQYF
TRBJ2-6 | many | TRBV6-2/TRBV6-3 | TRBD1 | TGTGCCAGCAGACCTCAGGGGGCTGGGGCCAACGTCCTGACTTTC | CASRPQGAGANVLTF
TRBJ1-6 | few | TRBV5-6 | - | TGTGCCAGCAGCTTGGGTCGAGTTAATTCACCCCTCCACTTT | CASSLGRVNSPLHF
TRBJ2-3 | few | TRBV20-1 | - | TGCAGTGCTGCCGGCACAGATACGCAGTATTTT | CSAAGTDTQYF
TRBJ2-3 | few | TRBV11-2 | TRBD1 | TGTGCCAGCAGCTCCTCGGGACAGGGGCTTAGCACAGATACGCAGTATTTT | CASSSSGQGLSTDTQYF
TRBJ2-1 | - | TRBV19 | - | TGTGCCAGTAGTATTAACAGGGACTACAATGAGCAGTTCTTC | CASSINRDYNEQFF
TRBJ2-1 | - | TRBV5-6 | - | TGTGCCAGCAGCTTGGTGGGGGACGGGAGCTCCTACAATGAGCAGTTCTTC | CASSLVGDGSSYNEQFF
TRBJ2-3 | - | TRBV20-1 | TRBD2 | TGCAGTGCTCTCACTAGCGCTGGCACAGATACGCAGTATTTT | CSALTSAGTDTQYF
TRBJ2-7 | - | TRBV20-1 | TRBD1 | TGCAGTGCCGGACAGGCAACCTACGAGCAGTACTTC | CSAGQATYEQYF
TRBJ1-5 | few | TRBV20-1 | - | TGCAGTGCTAGAGTGGAGGGAATGGGTAATCAGCCCCAGCATTTT | CSARVEGMGNQPQHF
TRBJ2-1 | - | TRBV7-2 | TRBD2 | TGTGCCAGCAGCTTAGTTGGTCTAGCGGGGATACTTTACAATGAGCAGTTCTTC | CASSLVGLAGILYNEQFF
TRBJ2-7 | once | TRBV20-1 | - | TGCGGTGCTAGAGACTCGGACAGCCAGCACTACGAGCAGTACTTC | CGARDSDSQHYEQYF